Listed below are T cell receptor beta chains from one sample, sequenced in a study of blood T cell repertoires in COVID-19. Profiled with immunoSEQ multiplex PCR; TCRdb holds only in-frame clones, not every one. The sample has some 300,000 clones, 90% to 95% seen once. The sample comprised PBMCs or T cells enriched from blood (not recorded which). All receptors derive from a woman in her twenties or thirties who had been exposed to COVID-19. CDR3s include the opening cysteine and the closing phenylalanine or tryptophan. A D gene is named only where the DNA matches it firmly. The size field is filled for only some rows; it gives once, few, many or a size class.

V gene	clone size	CDR3 length	J gene	D gene	CDR3 protein	CDR3 DNA
TRBV4-3	-	13	TRBJ1-1	-	CASSQDGRGPSFF	TGCGCCAGCAGCCAAGATGGGAGGGGCCCCTCTTTCTTT
TRBV30	-	13	TRBJ1-1	-	CAWSRVRNTEAFF	TGTGCCTGGAGTCGTGTGAGGAACACTGAAGCTTTCTTT
TRBV6-4	once	13	TRBJ1-1	-	CASRPRRGSEAFF	TGTGCCAGCAGGCCCCGGAGGGGATCTGAAGCTTTCTTT
TRBV21-1	-	19	TRBJ1-2	-	CASSKGLGTGAYLWYGYTF	TGTGCCAGCAGCAAAGGCCTGGGGACAGGGGCCTACCTTTGGTATGGCTACACCTTC
TRBV6-1	-	17	TRBJ2-5	TRBD1	CASSVSGTGIFQETQYF	TGTGCCAGCAGTGTCTCCGGGACAGGGATATTCCAAGAGACCCAGTACTTC
TRBV25-1	-	13	TRBJ2-1	TRBD2	CASSMAGDNEQFF	TGTGCCAGCAGTATGGCGGGGGACAATGAGCAGTTCTTC
TRBV7-2	-	13	TRBJ1-1	-	CASSLPLGTEAFF	TGTGCCAGCAGCTTACCCCTCGGCACTGAAGCTTTCTTT
TRBV6-5	-	15	TRBJ1-3	-	CASSSTWRGGNTIYF	TGTGCCAGCAGTTCCACTTGGAGGGGCGGAAACACCATATATTTT
TRBV2	-	16	TRBJ1-5	TRBD1	CASSNFGTGRNQPQHF	TGTGCCAGCAGTAACTTCGGGACAGGCCGCAATCAGCCCCAGCATTTT
TRBV6-5	-	16	TRBJ1-2	TRBD1	CASSYIGQGGTYGYTF	TGTGCCAGCAGTTATATTGGGCAGGGGGGAACCTATGGCTACACCTTC
TRBV4-1	-	14	TRBJ2-7	-	CASSVDSPFDEQYF	TGCGCCAGCAGCGTGGACAGCCCTTTCGACGAGCAGTACTTC
TRBV5-4	-	13	TRBJ1-2	-	CASSRQGGYGYTF	TGTGCCAGCAGCCGCCAGGGAGGGTATGGCTACACCTTC
TRBV12-3/TRBV12-4	-	13	TRBJ1-1	-	CASTSGADIEAFF	TGTGCCAGCACCTCAGGGGCTGACATTGAAGCTTTCTTT
TRBV19	-	15	TRBJ1-1	-	CASSPVGSWHTEAFF	TGTGCCAGTAGTCCCGTGGGGAGCTGGCACACTGAAGCTTTCTTT
TRBV7-6	-	16	TRBJ1-3	-	CASSPSPGLSGNTIYF	TGTGCCAGCAGCCCATCGCCAGGCCTCTCTGGAAACACCATATATTTT
TRBV7-9	-	11	TRBJ2-5	-	CASSFGETQYF	TGTGCCAGCAGCTTCGGAGAGACCCAGTACTTC
TRBV5-1	-	13	TRBJ2-5	TRBD1	CASSPGQKETQYF	TGCGCCAGCAGCCCGGGACAGAAAGAGACCCAGTACTTC
TRBV19	-	15	TRBJ2-1	-	CASSIVLAFYNEQFF	TGTGCCAGTAGTATAGTACTAGCCTTCTACAATGAGCAGTTCTTC
TRBV4-2	-	14	TRBJ2-5	-	CASSQDSYSETQYF	TGTGCCAGCAGCCAAGATAGCTATTCAGAGACCCAGTACTTC
TRBV6-1	-	15	TRBJ1-6	-	CASSELTGYNSPLHF	TGTGCCAGCAGTGAATTGACAGGCTACAATTCACCCCTCCACTTT
TRBV7-2	-	14	TRBJ1-1	-	CASSLSGVGTEAFF	TGTGCCAGCAGCTTATCAGGGGTTGGCACTGAAGCTTTCTTT
TRBV10-3	-	18	TRBJ1-6	-	CAISERGRPSSYNSPLHF	TGTGCCATCAGTGAGAGGGGCAGACCGAGCTCCTATAATTCACCCCTCCACTTT
TRBV2	-	17	TRBJ2-1	TRBD2	CAREKWTSGGAYNEQFF	TGTGCCAGGGAGAAATGGACTAGCGGGGGGGCGTACAATGAGCAGTTCTTC
TRBV4-3	-	16	TRBJ1-1	-	CASSQNNGGMNTEAFF	TGCGCCAGCAGCCAGAACAACGGGGGAATGAACACTGAAGCTTTCTTT
TRBV10-3	-	16	TRBJ2-5	TRBD1	CAIRTLPGQGTKTQYF	TGTGCCATCAGGACGTTACCGGGACAGGGGACGAAGACCCAGTACTTC
TRBV7-3	-	14	TRBJ1-1	-	CASSPGHLNTEAFF	TGTGCCAGCAGCCCAGGACATCTGAACACTGAAGCTTTCTTT
TRBV6-6	-	14	TRBJ2-2	TRBD2	CASREAGEAGELFF	TGTGCCAGCAGAGAGGCGGGAGAGGCCGGGGAGCTGTTTTTT
TRBV11-2	-	19	TRBJ2-1	TRBD2	CASTPRTSGGDLLENEQFF	TGTGCCAGCACCCCAAGGACTAGCGGGGGGGACCTACTTGAAAATGAGCAGTTCTTC
TRBV6-2/TRBV6-3	few	15	TRBJ2-2	TRBD1	CASTPQGENTGELFF	TGTGCCAGCACCCCCCAGGGGGAAAACACCGGGGAGCTGTTTTTT
TRBV5-1	-	15	TRBJ2-7	-	CASSFETASSYEQYF	TGCGCCAGCAGCTTCGAAACAGCCAGCTCCTACGAGCAGTACTTC
TRBV27	-	17	TRBJ2-2	-	CASSLIRRGPGTGELFF	TGTGCCAGCAGTCTCATACGGAGGGGGCCGGGCACCGGGGAGCTGTTTTTT